This TCR beta chain was sequenced in a study of blood T cell repertoires in COVID-19. Study-wide context: Some COVID-19 samples were acute and others convalescent; all came from the United States, Italy and Spain. Sample material is recorded as cDNA or gDNA derived from T cells, B-cell-depleted T cells, or PBMCs.

CDR1 is SGHTA and CDR2 is FQGNSA in the germline V gene. The CDR3 sequence is 16 residues long. Trimming stripped 2 bases from V and 0 bases from J, with 8 bases between. Sequenced by immunoSEQ multiplex PCR; TCRdb stores in-frame clones only, minus some. The repertoire includes 65,000 to 85,000 clones, 78% of them detected once, and less than 20% sits in the top ten. The rearrangement uses TRBV7-2 and TRBJ1-6; D gene unclear. The receptor's source is a human donor in a cohort sampled during active COVID-19. The sample was peripheral blood. CDR3 bases: TGTGCCAGCAGCTTACAGTACTACTCCTATAATTCACCCCTCCACTTT. It is translated as CASSLQYYSYNSPLHF.